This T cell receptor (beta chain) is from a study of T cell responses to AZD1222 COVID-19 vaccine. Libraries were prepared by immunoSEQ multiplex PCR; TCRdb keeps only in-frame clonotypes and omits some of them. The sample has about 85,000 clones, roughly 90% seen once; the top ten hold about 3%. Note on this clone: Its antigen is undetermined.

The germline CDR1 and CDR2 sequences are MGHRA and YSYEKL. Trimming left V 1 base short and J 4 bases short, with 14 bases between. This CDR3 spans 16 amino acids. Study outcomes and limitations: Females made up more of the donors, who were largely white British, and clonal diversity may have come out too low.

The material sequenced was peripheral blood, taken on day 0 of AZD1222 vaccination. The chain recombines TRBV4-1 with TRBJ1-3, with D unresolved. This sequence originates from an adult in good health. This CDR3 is CASSQGDSTSGNTIYF. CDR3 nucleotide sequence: TGCGCCAGCAGCCAAGGTGACTCGACCTCCGGAAACACCATATATTTT.